The present T cell receptor (beta chain) was sequenced within a study of beta chain features in type 1 diabetes. Sequencing targeted expressed TCRB transcripts, as all isolated RNA had been reverse transcribed. Sequencing of naive, central memory and regulatory T cell samples gave an average of roughly 3.5 million reads. Produced via immunoSEQ multiplex PCR; TCRdb's table is partial and in-frame only. The table lists about 160,000 clones, 63% of them singletons. The germline V and J ends were trimmed by 1 base and 6 bases, with 8 bases remaining between them. The CDR3 has 12 amino acids. Germline V gene data show CDR1 as GTSNPN and CDR2 as SVGIG (reference sequence). Study observations and caveats: A moderate, significant TCRB CDR3 shortening appeared in type 1 diabetes across four CD4+ subsets.

Remarks on this clone: Its antigen is currently unknown.

The sequence derives from a young man with type 1 diabetes. The sequencing sample was made of naive CD4+ T cells from blood. The genes are TRBV30 and TRBJ2-3, with D possibly TRBD1 on 5 matching bases. DNA of the CDR3: TGTGCCTGGAGTGATGGGGCCGATACGCAGTATTTT. Translating gives CAWSDGADTQYF.